Below, 13 T cell receptor beta chains from the same sample are listed, as sequenced in a study of radiotherapy plus CTLA-4 blockade in lung cancer. The data were produced by immunoSEQ multiplex PCR, yet TCRdb's version contains in-frame clones alone and is incomplete. The sample yields about 95,000 clones, about four fifths seen once. The material sequenced was peripheral blood, taken from a patient treated with radiotherapy plus ipilimumab. The receptors come from a human donor with non-small cell lung cancer who had stable disease on radiotherapy plus ipilimumab.

The chain is built from TRBV5-4 and TRBJ2-3; either TRBD1 or TRBD2 may supply D (5 bases each). V gave up 4 bases and J gave up 0 bases, with 9 bases separating them. Looked up from germline, CDR1 is SGHNT and CDR2 is YYREEE (reference sequence). This CDR3 contains 14 residues. The CDR3 DNA reads as TGTGCCAGCAGCCCCGGGGCTAGCACAGATACGCAGTATTTT. This encodes CASSPGASTDTQYF.

The rearrangement joins TRBV6-1 to TRBJ1-5; TRBD1 agrees at 10 bases. The CDR3 contains 14 residues. The V segment lost 4 bases and the J segment 5 bases; nucleotides outside the gene matches: 2. Per the germline V gene, CDR1 is MNHNS and CDR2 is SASEGT. CDR3 in DNA: TGTGCCAGCAGTGGGGACAGGGGCGATCAGCCCCAGCATTTT. It is translated as CASSGDRGDQPQHF.

J is TRBJ2-2 and V is TRBV30, with D possibly TRBD1 on 5 matching bases. The CDR3 loop spans 14 amino acids. Trimming shortened V by 4 bases and J by 5 bases, and 14 bases separated the two germline ends. Germline V gene sequence: CDR1 GTSNPN, CDR2 SVGIG (reference sequence). In nucleotides, the CDR3 is TGTGCCTGGACCGACAGCTCTCCGACCGGGGAGCTGTTTTTT. Translated, it gives CAWTDSSPTGELFF. Variable domain in full (rest from reference TRBV30 and TRBJ2-2): SQTIHQWPATLVQPVGSPLSLECTVEGTSNPNLYWYRQAAGRGLQLLFYSVGIGQISSEVPQNLSASRPQDRQFILSSKKLLLSDSGFYLCAWTDSSPTGELFFGEGSRLTVL.

This clone was found once. The chain uses TRBV11-2 and TRBJ2-3; possibly TRBD1 or TRBD2 for D (5 bases each). V lost 1 base and J 7 bases, leaving 15 bases between the germline ends. This CDR3 has 15 residues. Germline V gene sequence: CDR1 SGHAT, CDR2 FQNNGV. The CDR3 DNA sequence: TGTGCCAGCAGCTTAGGGCCTCTCGGGGCTAATACGCAGTATTTT. This codes for CASSLGPLGANTQYF.

The V and J genes are TRBV15 and TRBJ2-7; TRBD2 aligns across 8 bases. Germline V CDR1 and CDR2: LNHNV, YYDKDF (reference sequence). This CDR3 has 14 residues. Trimming cost V 5 bases and J 5 bases; bases outside gene matches: 8. CDR3 loop: CATSPRRGEDEQYF. CDR3 nucleotides: TGTGCCACCAGCCCTAGGCGGGGGGAGGACGAGCAGTACTTC.

This clone was recorded a few times. The V gene is TRBV5-1, the J gene TRBJ1-5; D is unresolved. The V and J ends lost 4 bases and 5 bases respectively, with 7 bases between them. Germline V gene data show CDR1 as SGHRS and CDR2 as YFSETQ. The CDR3 length is 12 residues. CDR3 coding DNA: TGCGCCAGCAGCCGACACCATCAGCCCCAGCATTTT. This encodes CASSRHHQPQHF.

The V call is TRBV7-2, the J call TRBJ2-1, with D uncertain. V lost 5 bases, J lost 7 bases, and 15 bases lay in between. The CDR3 consists of 14 residues. CDR1 SGHTA and CDR2 FQGNSA come from the germline V gene. The CDR3 coding sequence is TGTGCCAGCAGCCCCCAGTCCAGAAGGAATGAGCAGTTCTTC. Protein sequence: CASSPQSRRNEQFF. Full variable domain (rest looked up from reference TRBV7-2 and TRBJ2-1): GAGVSQSPSNKVTEKGKDVELRCDPISGHTALYWYRQSLGQGLEFLIYFQGNSAPDKSGLPSDRFSAERTGGSVSTLTIQRTQQEDSAVYLCASSPQSRRNEQFFGPGTRLTVL.

This clone was detected only once. The V call is TRBV18, the J call TRBJ1-1; 8 bases match TRBD1. This CDR3 contains 15 residues. The germline V gene encodes CDR1 KGHSH and CDR2 LQKENI. The junction had 3 bases not matched to a gene; V was cut back by 3 bases and J by 0 bases. The CDR3 sequence: CASSPLDRVNTEAFF. The CDR3 DNA reads as TGTGCCAGCTCACCCTTGGACAGGGTGAACACTGAAGCTTTCTTT. The complete variable domain, with remaining parts taken from reference TRBV18 and TRBJ1-1, reads NAGVMQNPRHLVRRRGQEARLRCSPMKGHSHVYWYRQLPEEGLKFMVYLQKENIIDESGMPKERFSAEFPKEGPSILRIQQVVRGDSAAYFCASSPLDRVNTEAFFGQGTRLTVV.

This chain joins TRBV5-1 and TRBJ1-6; 7 bases are shared with TRBD1. The CDR3 has 14 residues. V shed 0 bases, J shed 8 bases, and the junction held 2 bases outside the gene matches. The germline CDR1 and CDR2 sequences are SGHRS and YFSETQ. The CDR3 here is CASSLGTGDSPLHF. The CDR3 DNA reads as TGCGCCAGCAGCTTGGGGACAGGCGATTCACCCCTCCACTTT.

The count of this clone is one. The rearrangement joins TRBV7-9 to TRBJ2-1, with D hard to call. The CDR3 has 12 amino acids. V was shortened by 3 bases and J by 6 bases, with 6 bases between the two germline ends. From germline, CDR1 is SEHNR and CDR2 FQNEAQ (reference sequence). The CDR3 loop reads CASSFDFNEQFF. The CDR3 DNA reads TGTGCCAGCAGCTTCGATTTCAATGAGCAGTTCTTC.

This chain links TRBV11-3 with TRBJ2-3, with 9 bases matching TRBD1. Germline-derived CDR1 and CDR2 are SGHNT and YENEEA. The V segment lost 4 bases and the J segment 2 bases; nucleotides outside the gene matches: 4. The CDR3 is made up of 15 amino acids. Here the CDR3 DNA reads TGTGCCAGCAGCTCGGACAGGGGAACCACAGATACGCAGTATTTT. Protein: CASSSDRGTTDTQYF.

This clone was detected once. The V and J genes are TRBV14 and TRBJ2-1; 8 bases align to TRBD1. The CDR3 totals 15 residues. CDR1 is SGHDN and CDR2 is FVKESK in the germline V gene. Trimming at V came to 3 bases and at J to 12 bases, leaving 13 bases not matched to a gene. Written as DNA, the CDR3 is TGTGCCAGCAGCCACGACAGGGGCCCCCCAATCGGGCAGTTCTTC. Its translation is CASSHDRGPPIGQFF.

The table lists this clone with a count of one. The sample holds other DNA sequences that translate to the same CDR3. V and J are TRBV7-8 and TRBJ1-2; no clear D. From germline, CDR1 is SGHVS and CDR2 FQNEAQ. The CDR3 consists of 12 residues. V gave up 5 bases and J gave up 3 bases, with 7 bases separating them. The CDR3 DNA is TGTGCCAGCAGCCTCAACGACTATGGCTACACCTTC. Protein sequence: CASSLNDYGYTF.